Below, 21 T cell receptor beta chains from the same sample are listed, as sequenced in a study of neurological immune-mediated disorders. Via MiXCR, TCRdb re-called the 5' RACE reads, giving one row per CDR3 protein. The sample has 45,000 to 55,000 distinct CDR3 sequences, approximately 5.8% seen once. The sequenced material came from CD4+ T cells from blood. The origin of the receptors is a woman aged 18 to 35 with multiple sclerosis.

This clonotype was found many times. The CDR3 protein is CSGGATGTRGQNIQYF. The CDR3 DNA follows: TGCAGCGGGGGGGCCACCGGGACAAGGGGGCAAAACATTCAGTACTTC. V is TRBV29-1 and J is TRBJ2-4, with D perhaps TRBD1 (7 bases). CDR1 and CDR2 from the germline V gene are SQVTM and ANQGSEA. There are 16 residues in the CDR3. Trimming took off 7 bases at V and 5 bases at J, with 24 bases between the two ends.

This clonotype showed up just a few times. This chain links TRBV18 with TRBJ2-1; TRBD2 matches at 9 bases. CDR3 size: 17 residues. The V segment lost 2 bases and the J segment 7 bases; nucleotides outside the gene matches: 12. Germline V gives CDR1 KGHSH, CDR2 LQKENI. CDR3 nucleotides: TGTGCCAGCTCACCAGCGATAGCGGGAGTGTCGGGGAATGAGCAGTTCTTC. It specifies CASSPAIAGVSGNEQFF.

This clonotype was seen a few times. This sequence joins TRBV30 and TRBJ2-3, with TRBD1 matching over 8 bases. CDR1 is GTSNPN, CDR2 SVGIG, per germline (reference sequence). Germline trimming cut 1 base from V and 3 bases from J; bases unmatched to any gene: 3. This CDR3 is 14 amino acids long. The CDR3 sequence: CAWSEGQATDTQYF. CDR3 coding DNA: TGTGCCTGGAGTGAGGGACAGGCGACAGATACGCAGTATTTT.

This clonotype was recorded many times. The CDR3 DNA is TGCAGTGGGGTGTTGGGCGGGAGCCTCACAGATACGCAGTATTTT. It translates to CSGVLGGSLTDTQYF. The chain joins TRBV20-1 to TRBJ2-3, with 7 bases matching TRBD2. Germline-derived CDR1 and CDR2 are DFQATT and SNEGSKA (reference sequence). The V and J ends lost 7 bases and 2 bases, in that order; junction bases with no gene match: 12. The CDR3 totals 15 residues.

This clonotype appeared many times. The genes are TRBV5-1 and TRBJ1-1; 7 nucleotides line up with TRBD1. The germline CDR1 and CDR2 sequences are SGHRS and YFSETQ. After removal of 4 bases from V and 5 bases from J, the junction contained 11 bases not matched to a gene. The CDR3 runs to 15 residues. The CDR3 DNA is TGCGCCAGCAGCCCCGTGAGCAGGGGGGAAACTGAAGCTTTCTTT. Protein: CASSPVSRGETEAFF.

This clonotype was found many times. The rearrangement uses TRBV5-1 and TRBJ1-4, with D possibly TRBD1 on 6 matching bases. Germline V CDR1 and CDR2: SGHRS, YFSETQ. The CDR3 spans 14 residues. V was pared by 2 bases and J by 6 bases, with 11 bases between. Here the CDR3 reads CASSLGQPDEKLFF. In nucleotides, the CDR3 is TGCGCCAGCAGCTTAGGACAGCCCGATGAAAAACTGTTTTTT.

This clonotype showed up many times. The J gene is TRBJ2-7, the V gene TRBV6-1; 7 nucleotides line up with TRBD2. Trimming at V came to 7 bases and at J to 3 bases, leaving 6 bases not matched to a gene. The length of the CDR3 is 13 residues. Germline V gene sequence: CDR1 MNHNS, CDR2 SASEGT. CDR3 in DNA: TGTGCCAGCAATGGCGGGAGCTTCTACGAGCAGTACGTC. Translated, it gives CASNGGSFYEQYV.

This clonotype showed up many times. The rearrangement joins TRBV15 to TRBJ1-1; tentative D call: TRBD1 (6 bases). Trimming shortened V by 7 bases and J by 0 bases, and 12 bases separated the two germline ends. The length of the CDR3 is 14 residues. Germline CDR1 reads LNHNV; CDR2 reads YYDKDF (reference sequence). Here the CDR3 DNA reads TGTGCCACCACAGGGGCCCAAATGAACACTGAAGCTTTCTTT. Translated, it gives CATTGAQMNTEAFF.

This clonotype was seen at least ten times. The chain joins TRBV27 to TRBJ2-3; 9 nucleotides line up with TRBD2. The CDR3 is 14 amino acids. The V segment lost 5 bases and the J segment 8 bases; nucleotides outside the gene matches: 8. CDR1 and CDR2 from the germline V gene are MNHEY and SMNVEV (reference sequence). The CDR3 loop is CASSLTSGLSTQYF. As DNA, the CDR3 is TGTGCCAGCAGTCTAACTAGCGGGTTGAGTACGCAGTATTTT.

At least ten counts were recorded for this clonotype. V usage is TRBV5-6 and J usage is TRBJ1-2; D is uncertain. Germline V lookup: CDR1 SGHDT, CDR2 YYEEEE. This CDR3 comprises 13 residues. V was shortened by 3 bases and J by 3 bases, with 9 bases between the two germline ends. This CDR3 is CASSSQAHYGYTF. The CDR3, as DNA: TGTGCCAGCAGCTCTCAGGCTCACTATGGCTACACCTTC.

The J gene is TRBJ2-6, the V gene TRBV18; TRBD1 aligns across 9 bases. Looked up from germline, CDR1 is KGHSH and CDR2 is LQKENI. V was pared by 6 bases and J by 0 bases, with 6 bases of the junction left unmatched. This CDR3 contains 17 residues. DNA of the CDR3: TGTGCCAGCTCCGGGACAGGGCCCAACTCTGGGGCCAACGTCCTGACTTTC. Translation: CASSGTGPNSGANVLTF.

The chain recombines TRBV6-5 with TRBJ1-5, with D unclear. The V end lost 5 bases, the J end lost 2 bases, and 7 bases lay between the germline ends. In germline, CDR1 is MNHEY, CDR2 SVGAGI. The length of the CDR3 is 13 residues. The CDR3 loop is CASSQRRNQPQHF. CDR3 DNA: TGTGCCAGCAGTCAAAGACGCAATCAGCCCCAGCATTTT.

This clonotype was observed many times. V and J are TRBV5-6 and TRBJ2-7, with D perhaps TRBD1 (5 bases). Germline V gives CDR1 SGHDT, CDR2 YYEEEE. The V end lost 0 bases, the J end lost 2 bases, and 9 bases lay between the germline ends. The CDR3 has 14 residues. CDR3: CASSLGGTAYEQYV. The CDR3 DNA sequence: TGTGCCAGCAGCTTGGGGGGCACAGCCTACGAGCAGTACGTC.

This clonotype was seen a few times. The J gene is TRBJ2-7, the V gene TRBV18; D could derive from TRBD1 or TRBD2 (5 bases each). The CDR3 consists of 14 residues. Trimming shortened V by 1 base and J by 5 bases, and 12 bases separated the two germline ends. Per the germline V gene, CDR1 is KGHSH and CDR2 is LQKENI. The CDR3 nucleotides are TGTGCCAGCTCACCACGAAGAGGGGCCGACGAGCAGTACTTC. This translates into CASSPRRGADEQYF.

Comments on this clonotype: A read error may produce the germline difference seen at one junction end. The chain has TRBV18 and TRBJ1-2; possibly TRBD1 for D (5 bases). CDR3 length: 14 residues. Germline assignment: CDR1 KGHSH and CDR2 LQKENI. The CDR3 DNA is TGTGCCAACTCACCAGTGACAGAAAACTATGGCTACACCTTC. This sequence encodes CANSPVTENYGYTF.

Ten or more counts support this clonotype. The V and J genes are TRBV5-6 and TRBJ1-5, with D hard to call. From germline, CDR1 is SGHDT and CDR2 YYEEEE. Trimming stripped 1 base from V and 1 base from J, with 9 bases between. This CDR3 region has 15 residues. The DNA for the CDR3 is TGTGCCAGCAGCTTGTTAGCCAGAAGCAATCAGCCCCAGCATTTT. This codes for CASSLLARSNQPQHF.

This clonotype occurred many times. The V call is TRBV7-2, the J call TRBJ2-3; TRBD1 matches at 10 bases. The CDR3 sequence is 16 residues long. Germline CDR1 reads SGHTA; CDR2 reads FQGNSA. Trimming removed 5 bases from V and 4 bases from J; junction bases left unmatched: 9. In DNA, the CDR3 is TGTGCCAGCAGCCTCCCGACAGGGGGCACCCCAGATACGCAGTATTTT. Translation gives CASSLPTGGTPDTQYF.

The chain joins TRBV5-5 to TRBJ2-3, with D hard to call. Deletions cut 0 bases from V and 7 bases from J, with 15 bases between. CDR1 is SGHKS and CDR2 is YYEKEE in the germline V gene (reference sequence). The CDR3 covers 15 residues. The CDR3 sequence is CASSLVAGRTNTQYF. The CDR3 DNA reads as TGTGCCAGCAGCTTGGTGGCAGGCCGAACGAATACGCAGTATTTT.

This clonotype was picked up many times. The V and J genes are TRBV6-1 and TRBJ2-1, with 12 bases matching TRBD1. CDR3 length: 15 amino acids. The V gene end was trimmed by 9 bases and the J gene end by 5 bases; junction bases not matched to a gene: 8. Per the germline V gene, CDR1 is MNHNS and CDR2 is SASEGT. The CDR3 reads CASVLRDRGHNEQFF. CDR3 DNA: TGTGCCAGTGTCCTGAGGGACAGGGGGCACAATGAGCAGTTCTTC.

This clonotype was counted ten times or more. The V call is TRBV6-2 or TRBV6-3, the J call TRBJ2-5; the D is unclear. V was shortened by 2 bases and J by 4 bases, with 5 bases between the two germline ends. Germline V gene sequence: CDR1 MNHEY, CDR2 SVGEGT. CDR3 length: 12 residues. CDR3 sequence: CASSYRPETQYF. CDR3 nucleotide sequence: TGTGCCAGCAGTTACCGTCCAGAGACCCAGTACTTC.

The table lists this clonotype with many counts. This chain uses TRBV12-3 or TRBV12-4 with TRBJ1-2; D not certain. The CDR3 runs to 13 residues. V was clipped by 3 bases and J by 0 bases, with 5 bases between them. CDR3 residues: CASSLGTNYGYTF. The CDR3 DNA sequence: TGTGCCAGCAGTTTGGGCACTAACTATGGCTACACCTTC.